This TCR beta chain was recorded in a study of cytomegalovirus exposure and HLA in healthy donors. Study results and limitations: Differences between HLA loci emerged in a later analysis of TCR association rates, with DRB1 most and HLA-C fewest. Roughly uniform depth of sequencing across donors was assumed in presence/absence analyses. Reportedly, HLA-A and HLA-B alleles of most subjects were accurately predicted from TCR beta.

In the PCR, 60 Vbeta and 13 Jbeta primers were used. Here immunoSEQ multiplex PCR was the method, and the copy in TCRdb shows in-frame clones only, minus some. The sample lists 110,000 or so clones; roughly 67% were seen once. As to this clone: The target antigen is unknown.

With 1 base clipped from V and 4 bases from J, the junction kept 1 base outside the gene matches. In germline, CDR1 is LGHNA, CDR2 YNFKEQ. This CDR3 is built from 14 residues. The chain is built from TRBV4-2 and TRBJ2-5; TRBD2 agrees at 9 bases. The TCR sequence derives from a man between 40 and 49 years old in good health and CMV-seronegative. The sequenced material came from PBMCs. CDR3 in DNA: TGTGCCAGCAGCCAAGGGCGGGGGGGAGAGACCCAGTACTTC. Translating it yields CASSQGRGGETQYF.